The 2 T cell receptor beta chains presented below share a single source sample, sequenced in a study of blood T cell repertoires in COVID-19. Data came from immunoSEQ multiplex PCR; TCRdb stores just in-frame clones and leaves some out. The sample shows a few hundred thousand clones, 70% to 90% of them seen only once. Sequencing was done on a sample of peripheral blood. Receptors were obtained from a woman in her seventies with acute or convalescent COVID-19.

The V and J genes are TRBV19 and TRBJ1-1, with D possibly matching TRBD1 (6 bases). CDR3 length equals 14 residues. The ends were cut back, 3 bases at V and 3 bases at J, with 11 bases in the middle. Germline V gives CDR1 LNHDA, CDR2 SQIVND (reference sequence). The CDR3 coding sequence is TGTGCCAGTAGTATTTTGGGGGCGGACACTGAAGCTTTCTTT. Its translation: CASSILGADTEAFF.

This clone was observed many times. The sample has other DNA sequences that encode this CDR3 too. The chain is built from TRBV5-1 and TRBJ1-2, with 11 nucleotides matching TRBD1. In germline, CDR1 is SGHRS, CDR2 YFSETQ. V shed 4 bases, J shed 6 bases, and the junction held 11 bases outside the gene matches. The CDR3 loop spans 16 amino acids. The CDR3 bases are TGCGCCAGCAGCCCGACCGGGACAGGGGGAAGTCATGGCTACACCTTC. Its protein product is CASSPTGTGGSHGYTF.